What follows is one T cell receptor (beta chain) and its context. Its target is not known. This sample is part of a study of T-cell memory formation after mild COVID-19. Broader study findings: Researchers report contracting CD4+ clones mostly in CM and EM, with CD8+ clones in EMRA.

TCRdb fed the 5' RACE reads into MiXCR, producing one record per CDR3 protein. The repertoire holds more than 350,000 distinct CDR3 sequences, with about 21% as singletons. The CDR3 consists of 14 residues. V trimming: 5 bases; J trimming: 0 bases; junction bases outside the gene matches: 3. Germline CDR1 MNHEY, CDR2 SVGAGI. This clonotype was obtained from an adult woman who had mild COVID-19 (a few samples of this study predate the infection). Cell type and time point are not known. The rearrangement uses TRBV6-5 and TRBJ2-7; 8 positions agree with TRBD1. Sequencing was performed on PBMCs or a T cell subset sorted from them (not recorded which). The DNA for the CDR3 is TGTGCCAGCAGTCGACAGGGGCCCTCCTACGAGCAGTACTTC. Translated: CASSRQGPSYEQYF.